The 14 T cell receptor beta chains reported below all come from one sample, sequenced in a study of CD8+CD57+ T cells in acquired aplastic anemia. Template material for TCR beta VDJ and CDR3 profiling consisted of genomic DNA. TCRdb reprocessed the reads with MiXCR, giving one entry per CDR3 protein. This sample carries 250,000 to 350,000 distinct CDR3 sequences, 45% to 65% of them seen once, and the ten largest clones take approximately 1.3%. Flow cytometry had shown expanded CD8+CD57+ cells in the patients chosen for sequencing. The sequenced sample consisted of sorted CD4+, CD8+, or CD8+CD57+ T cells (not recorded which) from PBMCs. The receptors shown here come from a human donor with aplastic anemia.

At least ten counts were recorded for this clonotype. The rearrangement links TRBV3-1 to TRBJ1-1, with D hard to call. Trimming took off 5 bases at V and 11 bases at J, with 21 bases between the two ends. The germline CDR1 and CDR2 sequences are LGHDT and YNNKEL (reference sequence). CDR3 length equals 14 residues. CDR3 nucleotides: TGTGCCAGCAGCGTGGGCGCAAAGGGTTTGGGGGCTTTCTTT. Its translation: CASSVGAKGLGAFF.

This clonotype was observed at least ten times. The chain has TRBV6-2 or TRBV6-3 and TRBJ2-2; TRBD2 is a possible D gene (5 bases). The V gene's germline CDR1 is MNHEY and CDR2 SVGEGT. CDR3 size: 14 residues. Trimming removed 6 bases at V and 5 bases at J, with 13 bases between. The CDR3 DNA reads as TGTGCCAGCAGGGACCCCGGACTTACCGGGGAGCTGTTTTTT. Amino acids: CASRDPGLTGELFF.

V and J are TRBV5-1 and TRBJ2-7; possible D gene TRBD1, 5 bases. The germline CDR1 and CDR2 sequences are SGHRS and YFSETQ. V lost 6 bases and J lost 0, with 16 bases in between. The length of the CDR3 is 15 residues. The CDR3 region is CASKRMTDTSYEQYF. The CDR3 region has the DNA TGCGCCAGCAAAAGGATGACAGATACCTCCTACGAGCAGTACTTC.

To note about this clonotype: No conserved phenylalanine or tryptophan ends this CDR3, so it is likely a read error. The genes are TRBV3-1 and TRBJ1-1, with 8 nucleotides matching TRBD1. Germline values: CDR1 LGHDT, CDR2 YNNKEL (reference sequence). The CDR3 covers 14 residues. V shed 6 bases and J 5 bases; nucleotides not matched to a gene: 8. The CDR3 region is CASSRTGSGTEAFL. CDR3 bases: TGTGCCAGCAGTCGGACAGGGAGCGGGACTGAAGCTTTCCTT.

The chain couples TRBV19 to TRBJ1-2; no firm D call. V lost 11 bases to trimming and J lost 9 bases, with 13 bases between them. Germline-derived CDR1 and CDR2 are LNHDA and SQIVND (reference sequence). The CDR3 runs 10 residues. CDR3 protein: CAFDLVRYTF. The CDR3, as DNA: TGTGCCTTTGATTTGGTCCGCTACACCTTC. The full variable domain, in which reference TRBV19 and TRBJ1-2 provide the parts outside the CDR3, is DGGITQSPKYLFRKEGQNVTLSCEQNLNHDAMYWYRQDPGQGLRLIYYSQIVNDFQKGDIAEGYSVSREKKESFPLTVTSAQKNPTAFYLCAFDLVRYTFGSGTRLTVV.

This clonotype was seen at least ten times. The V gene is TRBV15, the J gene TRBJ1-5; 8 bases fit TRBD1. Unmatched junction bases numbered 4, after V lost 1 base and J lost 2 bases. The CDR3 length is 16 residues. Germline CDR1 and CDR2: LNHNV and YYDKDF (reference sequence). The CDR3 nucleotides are TGTGCCACCAGCAGAGGGACAGGGTCGGGCAATCAGCCCCAGCATTTT. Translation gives CATSRGTGSGNQPQHF.

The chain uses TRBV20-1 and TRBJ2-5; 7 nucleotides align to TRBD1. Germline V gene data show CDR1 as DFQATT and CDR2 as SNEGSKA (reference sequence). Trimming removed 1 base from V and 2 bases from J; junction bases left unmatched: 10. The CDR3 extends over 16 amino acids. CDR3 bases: TGCAGTGCTAGAGTTAAATCGGACAGGCAGCAAGAGACCCAGTACTTC. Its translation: CSARVKSDRQQETQYF.

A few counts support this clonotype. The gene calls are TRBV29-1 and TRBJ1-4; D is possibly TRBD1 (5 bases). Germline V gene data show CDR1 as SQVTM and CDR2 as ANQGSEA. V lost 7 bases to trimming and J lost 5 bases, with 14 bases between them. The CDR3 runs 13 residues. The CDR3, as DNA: TGCAGCGGCTGGTCAGGGCCAAATGAAAAACTGTTTTTT. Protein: CSGWSGPNEKLFF.

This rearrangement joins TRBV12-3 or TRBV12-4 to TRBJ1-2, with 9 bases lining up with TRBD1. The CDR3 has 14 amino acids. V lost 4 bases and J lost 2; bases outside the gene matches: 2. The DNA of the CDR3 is TGTGCCAGCAGTTCCGGGACAGGGAACTATGGCTACACCTTC. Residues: CASSSGTGNYGYTF.

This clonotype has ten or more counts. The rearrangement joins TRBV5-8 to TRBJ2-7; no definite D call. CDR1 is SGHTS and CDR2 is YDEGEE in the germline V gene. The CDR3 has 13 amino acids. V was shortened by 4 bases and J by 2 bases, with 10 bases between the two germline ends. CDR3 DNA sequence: TGTGCCAGCAGCCGGCAGGCTACCTACGAGCAGTACTTC. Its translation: CASSRQATYEQYF.

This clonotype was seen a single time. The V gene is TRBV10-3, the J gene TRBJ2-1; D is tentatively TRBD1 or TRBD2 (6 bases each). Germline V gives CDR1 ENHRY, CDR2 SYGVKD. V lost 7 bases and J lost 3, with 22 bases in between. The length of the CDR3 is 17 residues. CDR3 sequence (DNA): TGTGCCATCAAGGGGGACGAATGGGGGCGGGACTACAATGAGCAGTTCTTC. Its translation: CAIKGDEWGRDYNEQFF.

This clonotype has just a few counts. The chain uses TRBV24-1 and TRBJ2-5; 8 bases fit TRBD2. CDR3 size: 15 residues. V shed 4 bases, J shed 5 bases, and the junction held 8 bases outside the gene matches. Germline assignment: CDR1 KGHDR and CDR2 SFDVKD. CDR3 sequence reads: CATSETGLGSETQYF. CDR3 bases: TGTGCCACCAGTGAAACGGGACTAGGATCGGAGACCCAGTACTTC.

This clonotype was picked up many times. The CDR3 region has the DNA TGTGCCAGCATCCATTTGGGCCGTAATGAAAAACTGTTTTTT. Protein sequence: CASIHLGRNEKLFF. V is TRBV12-3 or TRBV12-4 and J is TRBJ1-4; D is unresolved. V lost 7 bases, J lost 4 bases, and 13 bases lay in between. The length of the CDR3 is 14 residues.

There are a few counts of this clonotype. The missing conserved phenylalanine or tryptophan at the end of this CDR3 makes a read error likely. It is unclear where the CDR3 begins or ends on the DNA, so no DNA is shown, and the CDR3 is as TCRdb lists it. The CDR3 loop is CAISAIQRTEQSNY. This chain joins TRBV10-3 and TRBJ2-3; whether TRBD1, the table's D call, matches the DNA was not checked. Germline V gene lookup returns CDR1 ENHRY and CDR2 SYGVKD. The CDR3 spans 14 residues, counting both ends.